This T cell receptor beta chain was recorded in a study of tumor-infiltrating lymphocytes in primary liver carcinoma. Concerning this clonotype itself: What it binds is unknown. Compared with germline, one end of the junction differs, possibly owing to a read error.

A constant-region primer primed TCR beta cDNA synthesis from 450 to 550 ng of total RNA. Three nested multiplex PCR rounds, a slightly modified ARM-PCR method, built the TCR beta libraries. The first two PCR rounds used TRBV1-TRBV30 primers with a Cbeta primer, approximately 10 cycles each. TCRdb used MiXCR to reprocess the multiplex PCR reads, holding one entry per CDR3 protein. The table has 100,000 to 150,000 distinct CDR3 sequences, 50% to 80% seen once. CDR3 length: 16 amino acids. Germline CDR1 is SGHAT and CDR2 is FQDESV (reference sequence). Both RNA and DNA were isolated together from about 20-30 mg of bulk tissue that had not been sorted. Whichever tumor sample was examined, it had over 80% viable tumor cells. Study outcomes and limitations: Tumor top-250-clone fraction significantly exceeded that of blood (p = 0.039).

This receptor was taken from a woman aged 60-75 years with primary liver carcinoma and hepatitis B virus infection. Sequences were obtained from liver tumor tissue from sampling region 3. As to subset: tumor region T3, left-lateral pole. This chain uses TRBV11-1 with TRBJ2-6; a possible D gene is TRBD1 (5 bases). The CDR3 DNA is TGTGCCAGCAGCCCCGCTCTAGGGAATGGGGCCAACGTCCCGACTTTC. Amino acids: CASSPALGNGANVPTF. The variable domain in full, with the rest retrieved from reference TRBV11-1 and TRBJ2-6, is EAEVAQSPRYKITEKSQAVAFWCDPISGHATLYWYRQILGQGPELLVQFQDESVVDDSQLPKDRFSAERLKGVDSTLKIQPAELGDSAMYLCASSPALGNGANVPTFGAGSRLTVL.